Following are 16 T cell receptor beta chains from one sample sequenced in a study of shared clonotypes between healthy human individuals. Profiling relied on immunoSEQ multiplex PCR, and the TCRdb table lists in-frame clones only, not all of them. Of approximately 940,000 clones in the sample, 70% to 85% were seen once. Sequenced sample: memory CD4+ T cells sorted from blood. The subset here: CD45RA-negative fraction. All receptors derive from a man aged 18 to 30 in good health.

In DNA form, the CDR3 reads TGTGCCAGCAGTGAAGCGGGACACCGCACAGATACGCAGTATTTT. This translates into CASSEAGHRTDTQYF. The rearrangement joins TRBV6-1 to TRBJ2-3; TRBD1 is a possible D gene (6 bases). Trimming took off 0 bases at V and 1 base at J, with 8 bases between the two ends. CDR1 is MNHNS and CDR2 is SASEGT in the germline V gene. The CDR3 covers 15 residues.

The chain is built from TRBV5-1 and TRBJ1-2; D may be TRBD1 (6 bases). The germline V gene encodes CDR1 SGHRS and CDR2 YFSETQ. The V gene lost 4 bases and the J gene lost 2 bases, with 15 bases spanning the gap. This CDR3 spans 15 amino acids. CDR3 nucleotide sequence: TGCGCCAGCAGCGGCGGACAGTTACTGAACTATGGCTACACCTTC. Its translation is CASSGGQLLNYGYTF.

This chain uses TRBV7-2 with TRBJ2-7; 7 nucleotides line up with TRBD1. This CDR3 region has 13 residues. V was clipped by 5 bases and J by 5 bases; unmatched bases: 6. The V gene's germline CDR1 is SGHTA and CDR2 FQGNSA. The DNA for the CDR3 is TGTGCCAGCAGCCTACAGGGGTGGGACGAGCAGTACTTC. This encodes CASSLQGWDEQYF.

The chain joins TRBV10-1 to TRBJ1-6; no reliable D call. CDR3 length: 13 amino acids. Germline V lookup: CDR1 WNHNN, CDR2 SYGVQD (reference sequence). V was trimmed by 1 base and J by 7 bases, leaving 5 bases between them. The CDR3 DNA is TGCGCCAGCAGTGAGTGGACCAATTCACCCCTCCACTTT. It codes for CASSEWTNSPLHF.

The CDR3 bases are TGTGCCAGCAGCGTAGAGATGGGGGGTAGGACTGAAGCTTTCTTT. This sequence encodes CASSVEMGGRTEAFF. The chain combines TRBV9 with TRBJ1-1; weak D call: TRBD1 (5 bases). The CDR3 extends over 15 amino acids. The germline V gene has CDR1 SGDLS and CDR2 YYNGEE. The V and J ends lost 0 bases and 5 bases respectively, with 14 bases between them.

This clone has more than one count but fewer than ten. This sequence joins TRBV5-4 and TRBJ2-4; D not certain. V lost 3 bases, J lost 1 base, and 14 bases lay in between. The CDR3 totals 16 residues. Germline CDR1 is SGHNT and CDR2 is YYREEE (reference sequence). DNA for the CDR3: TGTGCCAGCAGCTCGAAATCCCCCGAGGCCAAAAACATTCAGTACTTC. Residues: CASSSKSPEAKNIQYF.

V is TRBV6-4 and J is TRBJ2-2; D possibly uses TRBD1 or TRBD2 (5 bases each). V was pared by 8 bases and J by 4 bases, with 14 bases between. There are 14 residues in the CDR3. CDR1 and CDR2 from the germline V gene are MRHNA and SNTAGT. In DNA form, the CDR3 reads TGTGCCAGCCGTTCCGAGGGGACCACCGGGGAGCTGTTTTTT. Translating gives CASRSEGTTGELFF.

The chain employs TRBV10-3 and TRBJ2-1, with TRBD2 matching 8 bases. The CDR3 is 12 residues long. V shed 9 bases and J 9 bases; nucleotides not matched to a gene: 7. The germline gives CDR1 ENHRY, CDR2 SYGVKD. The CDR3 sequence: CAMGAGESEQFF. DNA of the CDR3: TGTGCCATGGGAGCGGGAGAATCTGAGCAGTTCTTC.

The V and J genes are TRBV5-1 and TRBJ1-1, with D uncertain. Germline lookup yields CDR1 SGHRS and CDR2 YFSETQ. V was trimmed by 1 base and J by 3 bases, leaving 7 bases between them. This CDR3 has 13 residues. CDR3 region: CASSLLTDTEAFF. CDR3 nucleotides: TGCGCCAGCAGCTTGTTGACGGACACTGAAGCTTTCTTT.

The chain is built from TRBV19 and TRBJ1-1, with 8 bases identical to TRBD1. The CDR3 consists of 15 residues. V lost 5 bases, J lost 1 base, and 6 bases stayed unmatched. CDR1 and CDR2 (germline): LNHDA, SQIVND (reference sequence). CDR3 residues: CASSARGLGNTEAFF. The CDR3 coding sequence is TGTGCCAGTAGTGCCAGGGGGCTTGGGAACACTGAAGCTTTCTTT.

This clone was picked up one time. The same CDR3 is also encoded by other DNA sequences in this sample. The J gene is TRBJ2-3, the V gene TRBV7-2; the match to TRBD2 covers 10 bases. The V gene's germline CDR1 is SGHTA and CDR2 FQGNSA. The CDR3 runs 15 residues. The junction had 3 bases not matched to a gene; V was cut back by 0 bases and J by 6 bases. Here the CDR3 reads CASSLALAGADTQYF. The CDR3 DNA reads as TGTGCCAGCAGCTTAGCGCTAGCGGGAGCGGATACGCAGTATTTT.

The chain is built from TRBV6-1 and TRBJ1-1; perhaps TRBD1 as D (5 bases). The V end was cut by 6 bases, the J end by 1 base, with 9 bases between. CDR1 is MNHNS and CDR2 is SASEGT in the germline V gene. The CDR3 is 13 amino acids. The CDR3 protein is CASRDSWNTEAFF. The CDR3 region has the DNA TGTGCCAGCAGAGACAGCTGGAACACTGAAGCTTTCTTT.

About this clone: Other DNA sequences from this sample encode an identical CDR3 as well. The chain uses TRBV5-4 and TRBJ2-5; 7 nucleotides agree with TRBD1. With V trimmed by 4 bases and J by 1 base, 1 base remained unmatched. Germline assignment: CDR1 SGHNT and CDR2 YYREEE (reference sequence). CDR3 length: 13 residues. In DNA form, the CDR3 reads TGTGCCAGCAGCCGGACAGGCCAAGAGACCCAGTACTTC. Translation: CASSRTGQETQYF. Full variable domain (remainder filled in from reference TRBV5-4 and TRBJ2-5): ETGVTQSPTHLIKTRGQQVTLRCSSQSGHNTVSWYQQALGQGPQFIFQYYREEENGRGNFPPRFSGLQFPNYSSELNVNALELDDSALYLCASSRTGQETQYFGPGTRLLVL.

V is TRBV12-5 and J is TRBJ1-1; possibly TRBD1 for D (5 bases). The germline V gene encodes CDR1 LGHNT and CDR2 FRNRAP. Between the trimmed V and J ends, which lost 0 bases and 3 bases, there was a span of 8 bases. The CDR3 contains 14 residues. In DNA form, the CDR3 reads TGTGCTAGTGGTTTGGTACCAGGGCACACTGAAGCTTTCTTT. Protein sequence: CASGLVPGHTEAFF.

The chain links TRBV4-3 to TRBJ1-2, with TRBD1 matching over 8 bases. There are 16 residues in the CDR3. Germline V CDR1 and CDR2: LGHNA, YSLEER. Trimming at V came to 3 bases and at J to 5 bases, leaving 11 bases not matched to a gene. The CDR3 reads CASSQTEGQAWYGYTF. CDR3 nucleotide sequence: TGCGCCAGCAGCCAGACCGAGGGACAGGCCTGGTATGGCTACACCTTC.

This clone showed up just once. The chain carries TRBV7-8 and TRBJ1-5; D possibly corresponds to TRBD1 (6 bases). Between the trimmed V and J ends, which lost 4 bases and 7 bases, there was a span of 17 bases. Germline CDR1 and CDR2: SGHVS and FQNEAQ. There are 15 residues in the CDR3. DNA of the CDR3: TGTGCCAGCAGCTCCACTGGGGGGGGCCACCAGCCCCAGCATTTT. Translated, it gives CASSSTGGGHQPQHF.